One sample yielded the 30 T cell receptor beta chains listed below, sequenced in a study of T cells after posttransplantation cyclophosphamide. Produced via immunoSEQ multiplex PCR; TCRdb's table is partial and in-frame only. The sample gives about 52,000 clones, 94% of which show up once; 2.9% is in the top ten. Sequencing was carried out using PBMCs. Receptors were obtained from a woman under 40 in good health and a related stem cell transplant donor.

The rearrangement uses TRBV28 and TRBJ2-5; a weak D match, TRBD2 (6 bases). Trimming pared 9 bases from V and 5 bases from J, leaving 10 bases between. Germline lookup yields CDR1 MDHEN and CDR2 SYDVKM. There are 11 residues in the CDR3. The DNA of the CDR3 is TGTGCCAGTGGGGGGAGCGAGACCCAGTACTTC. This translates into CASGGSETQYF.

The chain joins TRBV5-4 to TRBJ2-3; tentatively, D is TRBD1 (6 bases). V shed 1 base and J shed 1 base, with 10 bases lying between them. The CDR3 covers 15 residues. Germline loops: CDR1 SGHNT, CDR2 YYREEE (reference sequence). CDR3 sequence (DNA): TGTGCCAGCAGCTTGTGGAGACAGGGCACAGATACGCAGTATTTT. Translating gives CASSLWRQGTDTQYF.

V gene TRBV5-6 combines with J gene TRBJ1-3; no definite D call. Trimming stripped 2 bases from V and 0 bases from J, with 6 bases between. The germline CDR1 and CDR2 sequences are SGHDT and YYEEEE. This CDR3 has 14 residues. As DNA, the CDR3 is TGTGCCAGCAGCTTCGTTAGCTCTGGAAACACCATATATTTT. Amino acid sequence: CASSFVSSGNTIYF.

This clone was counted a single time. The CDR3 DNA sequence: TGTGCCTGGAACCCCTTACGGACAGCTGAAGCTTTCTTT. It codes for CAWNPLRTAEAFF. The V and J genes are TRBV30 and TRBJ1-1, with D perhaps matching TRBD1 (6 bases). CDR3 length: 13 residues. Germline V gene sequence: CDR1 GTSNPN, CDR2 SVGIG (reference sequence). V was cut by 4 bases and J by 6 bases, with 15 bases left in between. Full variable domain (rest looked up from reference TRBV30 and TRBJ1-1): SQTIHQWPATLVQPVGSPLSLECTVEGTSNPNLYWYRQAAGRGLQLLFYSVGIGQISSEVPQNLSASRPQDRQFILSSKKLLLSDSGFYLCAWNPLRTAEAFFGQGTRLTVV.

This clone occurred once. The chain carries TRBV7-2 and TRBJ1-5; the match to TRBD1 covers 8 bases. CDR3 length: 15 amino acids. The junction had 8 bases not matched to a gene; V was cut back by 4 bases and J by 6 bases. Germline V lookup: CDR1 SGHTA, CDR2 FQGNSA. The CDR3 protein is CASSSRTGRGQPQHF. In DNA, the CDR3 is TGTGCCAGCAGCTCCAGGACAGGGAGGGGTCAGCCCCAGCATTTT.

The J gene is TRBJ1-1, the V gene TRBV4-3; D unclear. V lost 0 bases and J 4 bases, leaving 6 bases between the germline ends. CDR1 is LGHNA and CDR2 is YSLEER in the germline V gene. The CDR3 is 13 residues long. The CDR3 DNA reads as TGCGCCAGCAGCCAAGACACGGGCACTGAAGCTTTCTTT. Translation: CASSQDTGTEAFF.

For the CDR3, the DNA is TGTGCCACCAGCAGAGATCCCGGGGGGGTAGCCAAAAACATTCAGTACTTC. This gives the protein CATSRDPGGVAKNIQYF. The chain couples TRBV15 to TRBJ2-4, with 8 bases that match TRBD2. J was trimmed by 0 bases and V by 0 bases; bases with no gene match: 4. CDR3 length: 17 amino acids. Germline V gene sequence: CDR1 LNHNV, CDR2 YYDKDF (reference sequence).

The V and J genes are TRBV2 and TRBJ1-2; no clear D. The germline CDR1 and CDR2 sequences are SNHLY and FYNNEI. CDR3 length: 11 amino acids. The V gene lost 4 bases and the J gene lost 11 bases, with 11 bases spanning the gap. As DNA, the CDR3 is TGTGCCAGCAGTGTGGCGAGGGAATACACCTTC. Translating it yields CASSVAREYTF.

The CDR3 sequence is CASSLDQETQYF. Written as DNA, the CDR3 is TGTGCCAGCAGCTTGGATCAGGAGACCCAGTACTTC. The chain recombines TRBV5-4 with TRBJ2-5; D not resolved. Germline V CDR1 and CDR2: SGHNT, YYREEE (reference sequence). V lost 0 bases and J 5 bases, leaving 5 bases between the germline ends. CDR3 length: 12 amino acids.

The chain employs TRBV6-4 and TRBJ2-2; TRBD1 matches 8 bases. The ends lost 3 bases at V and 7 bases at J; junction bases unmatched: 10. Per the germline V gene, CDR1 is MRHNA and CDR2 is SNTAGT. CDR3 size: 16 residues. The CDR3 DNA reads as TGTGCCAGCAGTGAAAAACAGGGGGGCGTCGGCGGGGAGCTGTTTTTT. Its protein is CASSEKQGGVGGELFF.

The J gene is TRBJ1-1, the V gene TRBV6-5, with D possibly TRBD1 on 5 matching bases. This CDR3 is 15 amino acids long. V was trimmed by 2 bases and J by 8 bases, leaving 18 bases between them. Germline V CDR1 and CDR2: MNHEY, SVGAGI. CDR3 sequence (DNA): TGTGCCAGCAGTTACGGAAGGGGAAGAGCTTGGGAAGCTTTCTTT. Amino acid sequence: CASSYGRGRAWEAFF.

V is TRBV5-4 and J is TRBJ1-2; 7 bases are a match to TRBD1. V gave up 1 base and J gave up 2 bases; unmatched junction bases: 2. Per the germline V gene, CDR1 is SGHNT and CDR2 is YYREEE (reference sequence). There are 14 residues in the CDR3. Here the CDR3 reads CASSLNRGNYGYTF. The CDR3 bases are TGTGCCAGCAGCTTGAACAGGGGCAACTATGGCTACACCTTC.

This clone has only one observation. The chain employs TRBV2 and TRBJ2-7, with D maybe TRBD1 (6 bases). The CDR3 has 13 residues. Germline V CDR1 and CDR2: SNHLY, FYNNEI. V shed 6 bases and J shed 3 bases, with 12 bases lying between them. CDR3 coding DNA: TGTGCCAGCAGATCGACAGGTTACTACGAGCAGTACTTC. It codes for CASRSTGYYEQYF.

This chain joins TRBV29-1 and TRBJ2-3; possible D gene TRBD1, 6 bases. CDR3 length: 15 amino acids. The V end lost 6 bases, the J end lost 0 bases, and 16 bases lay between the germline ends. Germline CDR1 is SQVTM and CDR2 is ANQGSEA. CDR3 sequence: CSVSPGTYSTDTQYF. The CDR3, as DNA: TGCAGCGTCAGTCCCGGGACATATAGCACAGATACGCAGTATTTT.

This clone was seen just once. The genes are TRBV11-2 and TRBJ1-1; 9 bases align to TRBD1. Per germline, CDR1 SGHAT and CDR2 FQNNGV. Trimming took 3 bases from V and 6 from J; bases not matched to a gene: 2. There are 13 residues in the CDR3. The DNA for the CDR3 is TGTGCCAGCAGCTTGGACAGGGGCCCTGAAGCTTTCTTT. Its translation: CASSLDRGPEAFF.

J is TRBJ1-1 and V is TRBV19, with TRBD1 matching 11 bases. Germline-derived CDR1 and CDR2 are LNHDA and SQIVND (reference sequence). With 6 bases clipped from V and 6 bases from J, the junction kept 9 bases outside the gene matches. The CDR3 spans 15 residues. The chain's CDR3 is CASRSRTGGAPEAFF. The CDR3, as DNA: TGTGCCAGTAGAAGTAGGACAGGGGGCGCGCCTGAAGCTTTCTTT.

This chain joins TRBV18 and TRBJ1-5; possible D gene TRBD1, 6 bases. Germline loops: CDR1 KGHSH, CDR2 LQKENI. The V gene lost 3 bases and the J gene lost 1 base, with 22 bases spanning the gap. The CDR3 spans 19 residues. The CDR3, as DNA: TGTGCCAGCTCACCTATCGCCTCCGGCGGGGGCAGGAGCAATCAGCCCCAGCATTTT. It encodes CASSPIASGGGRSNQPQHF.

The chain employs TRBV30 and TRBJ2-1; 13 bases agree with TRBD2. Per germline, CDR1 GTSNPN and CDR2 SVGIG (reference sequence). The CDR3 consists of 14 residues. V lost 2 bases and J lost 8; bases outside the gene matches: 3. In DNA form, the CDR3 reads TGTGCCTGGAGTAAACTAGCGGGGGGGTATGAGCAGTTCTTC. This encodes CAWSKLAGGYEQFF.

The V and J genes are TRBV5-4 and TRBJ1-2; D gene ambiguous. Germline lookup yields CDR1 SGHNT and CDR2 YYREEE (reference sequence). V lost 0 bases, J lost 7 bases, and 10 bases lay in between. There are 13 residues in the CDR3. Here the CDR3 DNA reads TGTGCCAGCAGCTTGGCTTCGGCTAGTGGCTACACCTTC. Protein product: CASSLASASGYTF. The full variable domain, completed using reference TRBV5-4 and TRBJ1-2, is ETGVTQSPTHLIKTRGQQVTLRCSSQSGHNTVSWYQQALGQGPQFIFQYYREEENGRGNFPPRFSGLQFPNYSSELNVNALELDDSALYLCASSLASASGYTFGSGTRLTVV.

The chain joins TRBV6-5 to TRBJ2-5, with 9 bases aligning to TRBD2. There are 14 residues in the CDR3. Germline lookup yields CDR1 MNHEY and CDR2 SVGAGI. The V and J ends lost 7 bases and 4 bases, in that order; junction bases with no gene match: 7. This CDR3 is CASKGAGGRETQYF. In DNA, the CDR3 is TGTGCCAGCAAAGGGGCGGGGGGGCGAGAGACCCAGTACTTC.

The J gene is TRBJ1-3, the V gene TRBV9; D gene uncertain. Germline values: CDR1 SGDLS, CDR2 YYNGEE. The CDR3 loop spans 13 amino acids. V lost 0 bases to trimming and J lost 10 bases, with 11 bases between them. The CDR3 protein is CASSVEFPGTIYF. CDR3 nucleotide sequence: TGTGCCAGCAGCGTAGAATTTCCCGGGACCATATATTTT.

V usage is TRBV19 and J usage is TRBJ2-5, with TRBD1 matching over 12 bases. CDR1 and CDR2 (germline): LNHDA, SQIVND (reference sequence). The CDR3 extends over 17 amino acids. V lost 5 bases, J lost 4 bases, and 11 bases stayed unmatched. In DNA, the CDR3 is TGTGCCAGTAGTCTGAGTCCCGGGACAGGGGGCCTAGAGACCCAGTACTTC. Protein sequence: CASSLSPGTGGLETQYF. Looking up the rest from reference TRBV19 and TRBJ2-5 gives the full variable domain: DGGITQSPKYLFRKEGQNVTLSCEQNLNHDAMYWYRQDPGQGLRLIYYSQIVNDFQKGDIAEGYSVSREKKESFPLTVTSAQKNPTAFYLCASSLSPGTGGLETQYFGPGTRLLVL.

The DNA for the CDR3 is TGTGCCAGCAGAACACTAGCGGGGGGACCCTACGAGCAGTACTTC. Translating gives CASRTLAGGPYEQYF. The chain combines TRBV6-5 with TRBJ2-7; 12 bases agree with TRBD2. Trimming cost V 6 bases and J 2 bases; bases outside gene matches: 5. The CDR3 loop spans 15 amino acids. Looked up from germline, CDR1 is MNHEY and CDR2 is SVGAGI.

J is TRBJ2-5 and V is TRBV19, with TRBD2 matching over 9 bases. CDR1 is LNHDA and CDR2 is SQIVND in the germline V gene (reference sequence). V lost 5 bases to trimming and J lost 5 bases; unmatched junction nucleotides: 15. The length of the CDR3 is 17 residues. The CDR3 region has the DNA TGTGCCAGTAGTTCCCGTCTTGCGCGGGGGGGCATCGAGACCCAGTACTTC. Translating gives CASSSRLARGGIETQYF.

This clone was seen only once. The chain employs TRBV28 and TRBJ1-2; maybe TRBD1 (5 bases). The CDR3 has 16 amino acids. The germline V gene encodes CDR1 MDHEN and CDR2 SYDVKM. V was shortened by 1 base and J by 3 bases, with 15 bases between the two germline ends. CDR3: CASSLFPGKEDYGYTF. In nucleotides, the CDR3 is TGTGCCAGCAGTTTATTTCCAGGGAAGGAAGACTATGGCTACACCTTC.

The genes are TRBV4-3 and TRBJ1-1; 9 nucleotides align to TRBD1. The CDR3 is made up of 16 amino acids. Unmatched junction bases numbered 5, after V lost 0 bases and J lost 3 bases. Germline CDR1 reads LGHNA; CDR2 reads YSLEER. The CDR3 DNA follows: TGCGCCAGCAGCCAAGATCCCCGGGACAGGGACACTGAAGCTTTCTTT. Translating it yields CASSQDPRDRDTEAFF.

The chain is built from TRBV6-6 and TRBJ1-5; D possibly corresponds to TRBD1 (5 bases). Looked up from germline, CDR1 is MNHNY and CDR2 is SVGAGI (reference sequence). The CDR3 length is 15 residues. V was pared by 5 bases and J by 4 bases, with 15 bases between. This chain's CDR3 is CASSATGGGNQPQHF. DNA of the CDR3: TGTGCCAGCAGTGCCACCGGGGGAGGGAATCAGCCCCAGCATTTT.

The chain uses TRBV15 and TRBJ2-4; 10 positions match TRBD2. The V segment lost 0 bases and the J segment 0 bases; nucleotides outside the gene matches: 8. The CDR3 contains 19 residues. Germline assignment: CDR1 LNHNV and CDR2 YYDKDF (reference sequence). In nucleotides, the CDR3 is TGTGCCACCAGCAGAGAGGCCCTAGCGGGGGTGTTAGCCAAAAACATTCAGTACTTC. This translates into CATSREALAGVLAKNIQYF.

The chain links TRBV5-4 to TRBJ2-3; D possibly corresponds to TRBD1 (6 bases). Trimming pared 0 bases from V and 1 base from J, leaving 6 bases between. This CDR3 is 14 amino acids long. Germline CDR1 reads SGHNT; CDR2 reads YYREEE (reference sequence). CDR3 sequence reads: CASSLDRGTDTQYF. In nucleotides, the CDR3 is TGTGCCAGCAGCTTGGACAGGGGCACAGATACGCAGTATTTT.

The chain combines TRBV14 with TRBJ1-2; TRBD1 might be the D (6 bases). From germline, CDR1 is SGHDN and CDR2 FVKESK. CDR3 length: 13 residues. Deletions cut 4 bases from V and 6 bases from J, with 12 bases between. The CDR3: CASSPIGGDGYTF. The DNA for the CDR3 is TGTGCCAGCAGCCCGATTGGGGGCGATGGCTACACCTTC.